These 14 T cell receptor beta chains originate from one sample sequenced in a study of vaccination effects on CD4 cells after COVID-19. Assay used: immunoSEQ multiplex PCR; TCRdb lists only in-frame clones, some missing. This table has tens of thousands of clones, over 60% appearing once. Viral peptide pool expansion of antigen-specific CD4+ T cells preceded sequencing in the ViraFEST assay. Isolation of CD4+ T cells took place after 10 days of culture. PCR confirmed that the person was infected with SARS-CoV-2 between March and December 2020. These receptors' targets are unknown. Specimen: CD4+ T cells from PBMCs cultured with a peptide pool, collected before COVID-19 vaccination. These TCRs come from a human donor who had a prior SARS-CoV-2 infection.

A remark on this clone: Other DNA sequences from this sample encode an identical CDR3 as well. The V and J genes are TRBV5-6 and TRBJ2-1; perhaps D is TRBD1 or TRBD2 (5 bases each). The CDR3 sequence is 16 residues long. Trimming left V 2 bases short and J 3 bases short, with 15 bases between. Germline V CDR1 and CDR2: SGHDT, YYEEEE. CDR3 sequence (DNA): TGTGCCAGCAGCTTTACCGGGGCCAACCTCTACAATGAGCAGTTCTTC. This sequence encodes CASSFTGANLYNEQFF.

The chain combines TRBV6-1 with TRBJ2-5; D is unclear. The CDR3 has 13 amino acids. Germline V CDR1 and CDR2: MNHNS, SASEGT. The germline V and J ends were trimmed by 1 base and 7 bases, with 10 bases remaining between them. The CDR3 spells CASSEGVGGTQYF. The CDR3, as DNA: TGTGCCAGCAGTGAAGGAGTAGGCGGGACCCAGTACTTC.

V gene TRBV4-1 combines with J gene TRBJ2-7; the D gene is possibly TRBD1 (5 bases). The CDR3 sequence is 16 residues long. The germline V gene has CDR1 MGHRA and CDR2 YSYEKL. Trimming shortened V by 1 base and J by 3 bases, and 16 bases separated the two germline ends. CDR3 region: CASSQGPGHLLYEQYF. The CDR3 nucleotides are TGCGCCAGCAGCCAAGGTCCCGGACACCTTCTCTACGAGCAGTACTTC.

J is TRBJ2-2 and V is TRBV3-1 (or the pseudogene TRBV3-2), with TRBD2 matching over 16 bases. Germline loops: CDR1 LGHDT, CDR2 YNNKEL (reference sequence). The CDR3 totals 21 residues. V gave up 0 bases and J gave up 3 bases; unmatched junction bases: 10. The CDR3 nucleotides read TGTGCCAGCAGCCAAGATGCCCCGGGACTAGCGGGAGGGCCTGACACCGGGGAGCTGTTTTTT. This translates into CASSQDAPGLAGGPDTGELFF.

The chain has TRBV4-2 and TRBJ1-5; the D gene is possibly TRBD1 (5 bases). The CDR3 totals 17 residues. Trimming pared 0 bases from V and 3 bases from J, leaving 15 bases between. Germline CDR1 and CDR2: LGHNA and YNFKEQ. The chain's CDR3 is CASSQEVGRAINQPQHF. In nucleotides, the CDR3 is TGTGCCAGCAGCCAAGAAGTCGGCAGGGCTATCAATCAGCCCCAGCATTTT.

This sequence joins TRBV7-9 and TRBJ2-1, with 10 positions matching TRBD2. The length of the CDR3 is 16 residues. V trimming: 2 bases; J trimming: 4 bases; junction bases outside the gene matches: 5. Germline V lookup: CDR1 SEHNR, CDR2 FQNEAQ (reference sequence). CDR3 nucleotides: TGTGCCAGCAGCTTATCAGGGACTAGCGCGTACAATGAGCAGTTCTTC. This gives the protein CASSLSGTSAYNEQFF. The whole variable domain, filled in from reference TRBV7-9 and TRBJ2-1, reads DTGVSQNPRHKITKRGQNVTFRCDPISEHNRLYWYRQTLGQGPEFLTYFQNEAQLEKSRLLSDRFSAERPKGSFSTLEIQRTEQGDSAMYLCASSLSGTSAYNEQFFGPGTRLTVL.

This chain uses TRBV2 with TRBJ1-2; tentative D call: TRBD1 (5 bases). In germline, CDR1 is SNHLY, CDR2 FYNNEI. Trimming pared 3 bases from V and 3 bases from J, leaving 11 bases between. This CDR3 has 14 amino acids. The CDR3 DNA is TGTGCCAGCAGTGAGGGGCCCATAGACTATGGCTACACCTTC. Translation: CASSEGPIDYGYTF. The full variable domain, in which reference TRBV2 and TRBJ1-2 provide the parts outside the CDR3, is EPEVTQTPSHQVTQMGQEVILRCVPISNHLYFYWYRQILGQKVEFLVSFYNNEISEKSEIFDDQFSVERPDGSNFTLKIRSTKLEDSAMYFCASSEGPIDYGYTFGSGTRLTVV.

This clone has just one count. The chain joins TRBV6-7 to TRBJ1-1; D is undetermined. TRBV6-7 counts as an open reading frame of uncertain function. V was shortened by 2 bases and J by 0 bases, with 19 bases between the two germline ends. CDR3 length equals 18 residues. The CDR3 loop is CASSYAAGLGVMNTEAFF. CDR3 DNA: TGTGCCAGCAGTTACGCAGCCGGGTTGGGCGTCATGAACACTGAAGCTTTCTTT.

The gene calls are TRBV11-2 and TRBJ2-2; 9 nucleotides match TRBD2. V shed 5 bases, J shed 4 bases, and the junction held 8 bases outside the gene matches. Looked up from germline, CDR1 is SGHAT and CDR2 is FQNNGV. The CDR3 has 16 amino acids. The CDR3 DNA sequence: TGTGCCAGCAGCATTATAGCGGGAGATATCACCGGGGAGCTGTTTTTT. Protein: CASSIIAGDITGELFF. Based on the CDR3 plus reference TRBV11-2 and TRBJ2-2, the full variable domain is EAGVAQSPRYKIIEKRQSVAFWCNPISGHATLYWYQQILGQGPKLLIQFQNNGVVDDSQLPKDRFSAERLKGVDSTLKIQPAKLEDSAVYLCASSIIAGDITGELFFGEGSRLTVL.

This chain links TRBV9 with TRBJ2-3; no definite D call. The CDR3 contains 15 residues. Trimming stripped 0 bases from V and 2 bases from J, with 10 bases between. CDR1 is SGDLS and CDR2 is YYNGEE in the germline V gene. This chain's CDR3 is CASSVAAGYTDTQYF. CDR3 sequence (DNA): TGTGCCAGCAGCGTAGCAGCCGGGTACACAGATACGCAGTATTTT.

The V and J genes are TRBV19 and TRBJ2-5; D is unclear. The V gene's germline CDR1 is LNHDA and CDR2 SQIVND (reference sequence). V gave up 4 bases and J gave up 1 base, with 13 bases separating them. This CDR3 has 15 amino acids. CDR3 region: CASSTARLTQETQYF. Here the CDR3 DNA reads TGTGCCAGTAGTACGGCTCGGCTTACCCAAGAGACCCAGTACTTC.

The chain combines TRBV7-6 with TRBJ2-5; 14 nucleotides align to TRBD2. The CDR3 has 16 residues. Germline values: CDR1 SGHVS, CDR2 FNYEAQ. Losses at the gene ends were 10 bases for V and 3 bases for J; bases not matched to a gene: 10. CDR3: CATTSVGLAGEETQYF. The CDR3 nucleotides are TGTGCCACCACTTCGGTGGGACTAGCGGGAGAAGAGACCCAGTACTTC. Full variable domain (remainder filled in from reference TRBV7-6 and TRBJ2-5): GAGVSQSPRYKVTKRGQDVALRCDPISGHVSLYWYRQALGQGPEFLTYFNYEAQQDKSGLPNDRFSAERPEGSISTLTIQRTEQRDSAMYRCATTSVGLAGEETQYFGPGTRLLVL.

J is TRBJ2-2 and V is TRBV9, with D possibly matching TRBD1 (5 bases). From germline, CDR1 is SGDLS and CDR2 YYNGEE. The CDR3 runs 15 residues. Trimming took 1 base from V and 2 from J, leaving 9 bases between them. CDR3 nucleotide sequence: TGTGCCAGCAGCGTAACAGGCCTTAACACCGGGGAGCTGTTTTTT. The encoded protein is CASSVTGLNTGELFF. The full variable domain, completed using reference TRBV9 and TRBJ2-2, is DSGVTQTPKHLITATGQRVTLRCSPRSGDLSVYWYQQSLDQGLQFLIQYYNGEERAKGNILERFSAQQFPDLHSELNLSSLELGDSALYFCASSVTGLNTGELFFGEGSRLTVL.

The chain has TRBV18 and TRBJ1-5; D is uncertain. Germline values: CDR1 KGHSH, CDR2 LQKENI. The ends were cut back, 4 bases at V and 5 bases at J, with 9 bases in the middle. CDR3 length equals 13 residues. The CDR3 spells CASSRLEDQPQHF. The CDR3 DNA follows: TGTGCCAGCTCACGACTCGAGGATCAGCCCCAGCATTTT.